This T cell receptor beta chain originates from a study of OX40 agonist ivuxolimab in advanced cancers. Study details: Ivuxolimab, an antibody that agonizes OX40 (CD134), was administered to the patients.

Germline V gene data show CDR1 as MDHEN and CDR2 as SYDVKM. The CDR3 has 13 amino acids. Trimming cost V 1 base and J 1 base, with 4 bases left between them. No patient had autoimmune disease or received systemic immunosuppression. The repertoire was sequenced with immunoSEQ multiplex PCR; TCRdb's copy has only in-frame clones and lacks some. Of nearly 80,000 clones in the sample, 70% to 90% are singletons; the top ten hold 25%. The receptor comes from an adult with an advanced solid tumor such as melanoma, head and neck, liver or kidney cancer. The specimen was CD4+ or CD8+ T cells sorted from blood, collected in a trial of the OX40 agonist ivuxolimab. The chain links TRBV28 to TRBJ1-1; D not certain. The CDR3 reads CASSLYENTEAFF. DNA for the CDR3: TGTGCCAGCAGTTTATATGAGAACACTGAAGCTTTCTTT.